This TCR beta chain was recorded in a study of CD8+CD57+ T cells in acquired aplastic anemia. For the study at large: Sorted CD4+ and CD8+ cells yielded 2.5 to 3.5 ug of DNA on average.

Genomic DNA, serving as template, underwent TCR beta VDJ and CDR3 profiling. TCRdb reprocessed the reads with MiXCR, giving one entry per CDR3 protein. This sample yields about 81,000 distinct CDR3 sequences, of which under 50% are seen a single time; about 66% belongs to the top ten. The ends lost 1 base at V and 4 bases at J; junction bases unmatched: 3. Germline CDR1 reads SGHNT; CDR2 reads YYREEE (reference sequence). This CDR3 spans 14 amino acids. Comments on this clonotype: What it binds is not known.

Study-wide results and caveats: Some 27 CD8+ CDR3 sequences were shared between patients and controls.

The sequenced sample was sorted CD4+, CD8+, or CD8+CD57+ T cells (not recorded which) from PBMCs. The clonotype was recovered from a human donor in good health, serving as a control. The genes are TRBV5-4 and TRBJ2-3; 7 nucleotides line up with TRBD1. CDR3 loop: CASSLTGAADTQYF. CDR3 DNA sequence: TGTGCCAGCAGCTTGACAGGGGCCGCAGATACGCAGTATTTT.